These 10 T cell receptor beta chains were all obtained from the same sample, sequenced in a study of blood T cell repertoires in COVID-19. Profiled with immunoSEQ multiplex PCR; TCRdb holds only in-frame clones, not every one. Of roughly 250,000 clones in the sample, roughly four fifths were seen once. The sample comprised peripheral blood. The origin of the receptors is an older woman with active or convalescent COVID-19.

This clone showed up just once. This chain's CDR3 is CASSFGTSGAPFSYEQYF. CDR3 coding DNA: TGTGCCAGCAGCTTTGGGACTAGCGGGGCCCCCTTCTCCTACGAGCAGTACTTC. This chain links TRBV7-8 with TRBJ2-7; 13 bases map to TRBD2. Germline values: CDR1 SGHVS, CDR2 FQNEAQ. Germline trimming cut 3 bases from V and 0 bases from J; bases unmatched to any gene: 8. CDR3 length equals 18 residues. The whole variable domain, remainder taken from reference TRBV7-8 and TRBJ2-7, is GAGVSQSPRYKVAKRGQDVALRCDPISGHVSLFWYQQALGQGPEFLTYFQNEAQLDKSGLPSDRFFAERPEGSVSTLKIQRTQQEDSAVYLCASSFGTSGAPFSYEQYFGPGTRLTVT.

The chain couples TRBV25-1 to TRBJ2-3, with 7 bases fitting TRBD2. Germline CDR1 reads MGHDK; CDR2 reads SYGVNS. V lost 2 bases to trimming and J lost 1 base; unmatched junction nucleotides: 9. CDR3 length: 17 amino acids. The CDR3 protein is CASSEGRTAGGTDTQYF. The CDR3, as DNA: TGTGCCAGCAGTGAAGGGAGAACGGCGGGGGGCACAGATACGCAGTATTTT.

The CDR3 nucleotides are TGTGCCATCAGCCGACAGGGGAGCTTGGGCACTGAAGCTTTCTTT. Translating it yields CAISRQGSLGTEAFF. The genes are TRBV10-3 and TRBJ1-1, with 8 nucleotides matching TRBD1. Per the germline V gene, CDR1 is ENHRY and CDR2 is SYGVKD. V shed 6 bases and J 4 bases; nucleotides not matched to a gene: 10. This CDR3 region has 15 residues.

This chain connects TRBV2 to TRBJ1-5, with TRBD1 matching 8 bases. The trim removed 6 bases at V and 2 bases at J, leaving 3 bases unmatched. Germline V gene sequence: CDR1 SNHLY, CDR2 FYNNEI. This CDR3 contains 14 residues. CDR3 sequence: CASSEDRGNQPQHF. The CDR3 DNA is TGTGCCAGCAGCGAGGACAGGGGCAATCAGCCCCAGCATTTT.

The V call is TRBV29-1, the J call TRBJ2-5; 8 bases are a match to TRBD2. Germline V CDR1 and CDR2: SQVTM, ANQGSEA. V shed 2 bases and J 5 bases; nucleotides not matched to a gene: 7. This CDR3 has 14 amino acids. The CDR3 region is CSVERSRGGETQYF. The CDR3, as DNA: TGCAGCGTTGAACGATCTCGGGGGGGCGAGACCCAGTACTTC.

The J gene is TRBJ2-6, the V gene TRBV27, with D possibly matching TRBD1 (6 bases). Germline lookup yields CDR1 MNHEY and CDR2 SMNVEV (reference sequence). There are 18 residues in the CDR3. The ends were cut back, 3 bases at V and 2 bases at J, with 17 bases in the middle. The CDR3 spells CASSLANRDIPGANVLTF. The DNA for the CDR3 is TGTGCCAGCAGTTTGGCGAACAGGGACATTCCTGGGGCCAACGTCCTGACTTTC.

The chain has TRBV3-1 (or the pseudogene TRBV3-2) and TRBJ2-7, with unresolved D. There are 12 residues in the CDR3. Trimming took off 2 bases at V and 2 bases at J, with 4 bases between the two ends. Germline V CDR1 and CDR2: LGHDT, YNNKEL (reference sequence). CDR3 sequence: CASSQYTYEQYF. CDR3 DNA: TGTGCCAGCAGCCAATACACCTACGAGCAGTACTTC.

The chain carries TRBV7-2 and TRBJ2-7; D unclear. Germline CDR1 reads SGHTA; CDR2 reads FQGNSA. The CDR3 is made up of 14 amino acids. With 5 bases removed from V and 3 bases from J, the gap between germline ends came to 14 bases. DNA for the CDR3: TGTGCCAGCAGCATTAACGGATACTACTACGAGCAGTACTTC. Residues: CASSINGYYYEQYF. Together with reference TRBV7-2 and TRBJ2-7, the CDR3 gives the full variable domain: GAGVSQSPSNKVTEKGKDVELRCDPISGHTALYWYRQSLGQGLEFLIYFQGNSAPDKSGLPSDRFSAERTGGSVSTLTIQRTQQEDSAVYLCASSINGYYYEQYFGPGTRLTVT.

The chain employs TRBV30 and TRBJ2-7, with a tentative D call TRBD1 (6 bases). The V end lost 1 base, the J end lost 3 bases, and 7 bases lay between the germline ends. This CDR3 contains 12 residues. From germline, CDR1 is GTSNPN and CDR2 SVGIG (reference sequence). The CDR3 region has the DNA TGTGCCTGGAGTGCACAGGGCTACGAGCAGTACTTC. Translating gives CAWSAQGYEQYF.

The V and J genes are TRBV19 and TRBJ1-1; 7 bases match TRBD1. In germline, CDR1 is LNHDA, CDR2 SQIVND (reference sequence). The CDR3 is 14 amino acids. Losses at the gene ends were 4 bases for V and 6 bases for J; bases not matched to a gene: 8. The CDR3 DNA is TGTGCCAGTAGTAGACGACAGGGAGCCCCTGAAGCTTTCTTT. It translates to CASSRRQGAPEAFF.